These 14 T cell receptor beta chains share one sample of origin, sequenced in a study of Ad26.COV2.S vaccination and SARS-CoV-2 variants. This table comes from immunoSEQ multiplex PCR, and its TCRdb copy is limited to in-frame clones, with some not included. The data show 380,000 or so clones, 88% seen once. Treatment described: roughly 20 received Ad26.COV2.S at low or high dose, single or two shots; roughly five received placebo; per-sample allocation not given. Specimens were obtained on day 63 following the first vaccine or placebo injection. Sequenced material: peripheral blood, taken in a trial of Ad26.COV2.S vaccine versus placebo. The receptor source for this set is a person aged 18-65 years who received the Ad26.COV2.S COVID-19 vaccine or a placebo.

This chain connects TRBV5-1 to TRBJ2-5; the D is unclear. V was pared by 0 bases and J by 1 base, with 13 bases between. Germline V lookup: CDR1 SGHRS, CDR2 YFSETQ. This CDR3 contains 16 residues. The CDR3 protein is CASSLAADGPQETQYF. CDR3 DNA sequence: TGCGCCAGCAGCTTGGCTGCTGACGGGCCCCAAGAGACCCAGTACTTC.

The DNA of the CDR3 is TGTGCCAGCAGGACTGGGTCCTCCCATAAAAACGAGCAGTACTTC. Translation: CASRTGSSHKNEQYF. The chain links TRBV11-2 to TRBJ2-7; the D is unclear. With 6 bases removed from V and 5 bases from J, the gap between germline ends came to 20 bases. The length of the CDR3 is 15 residues. Looked up from germline, CDR1 is SGHAT and CDR2 is FQNNGV.

The chain is built from TRBV7-8 and TRBJ2-7; D may be TRBD1 (6 bases). Germline assignment: CDR1 SGHVS and CDR2 FQNEAQ. The germline V and J ends were trimmed by 5 bases and 7 bases, with 21 bases remaining between them. The CDR3 contains 15 residues. The CDR3 is CASSPRGKRVAEQYF. In DNA form, the CDR3 reads TGTGCCAGCAGCCCAAGGGGGAAAAGGGTTGCTGAGCAGTACTTC.

This clone has only a few counts. This rearrangement joins TRBV7-9 to TRBJ2-7, with D maybe TRBD1 (5 bases). The CDR3 is made up of 13 amino acids. CDR1 and CDR2 from the germline V gene are SEHNR and FQNEAQ (reference sequence). Trimming removed 5 bases from V and 4 bases from J, with 12 bases in between. Here the CDR3 reads CASSPRGPYEQYF. CDR3 sequence (DNA): TGTGCCAGCAGCCCTAGGGGCCCATACGAGCAGTACTTC. Based on the CDR3 plus reference TRBV7-9 and TRBJ2-7, the full variable domain is DTGVSQNPRHKITKRGQNVTFRCDPISEHNRLYWYRQTLGQGPEFLTYFQNEAQLEKSRLLSDRFSAERPKGSFSTLEIQRTEQGDSAMYLCASSPRGPYEQYFGPGTRLTVT.

The rearrangement joins TRBV5-1 to TRBJ2-7, with no clear D. Trimming stripped 6 bases from V and 6 bases from J, with 10 bases between. CDR1 is SGHRS and CDR2 is YFSETQ in the germline V gene. CDR3 length equals 11 residues. CDR3 region: CASKGESEQYF. DNA of the CDR3: TGCGCCAGCAAGGGCGAAAGCGAGCAGTACTTC.

The chain recombines TRBV11-2 with TRBJ1-2, with D possibly being TRBD1 (5 bases). The CDR3 is 14 amino acids. Looked up from germline, CDR1 is SGHAT and CDR2 is FQNNGV. The germline V and J ends were trimmed by 5 bases and 4 bases, with 14 bases remaining between them. The CDR3 reads CASSDTGRSYGYTF. CDR3 DNA: TGTGCCAGCAGCGACACGGGACGGTCCTATGGCTACACCTTC.

The chain joins TRBV6-5 to TRBJ2-3, with a weak D call TRBD1 (5 bases). Per the germline V gene, CDR1 is MNHEY and CDR2 is SVGAGI. The CDR3 is 14 residues long. Trimming shortened V by 0 bases and J by 5 bases, and 9 bases separated the two germline ends. For the CDR3, the DNA is TGTGCCAGCAGTTACTCAAGGGGAAAAGATACGCAGTATTTT. Its protein product is CASSYSRGKDTQYF.

Remarks on this clone: Distinct nucleotide sequences in the sample also encode this CDR3. The chain joins TRBV11-2 to TRBJ2-7, with TRBD1 matching over 11 bases. J was trimmed by 4 bases and V by 4 bases; bases with no gene match: 3. CDR3 length: 14 residues. Germline assignment: CDR1 SGHAT and CDR2 FQNNGV. In DNA, the CDR3 is TGTGCCAGCAGCTCCGGGACAGGGGGATACGAGCAGTACTTC. It codes for CASSSGTGGYEQYF.

The rearrangement joins TRBV4-3 to TRBJ2-2, with D possibly being TRBD1 (6 bases). Trimming left V 3 bases short and J 0 bases short, with 8 bases between. Germline V gene data show CDR1 as LGHNA and CDR2 as YSLEER. The length of the CDR3 is 15 residues. CDR3 region: CASSQRTANTGELFF. Here the CDR3 DNA reads TGCGCCAGCAGCCAGAGGACAGCGAACACCGGGGAGCTGTTTTTT.

This chain connects TRBV29-1 to TRBJ2-7; 11 bases are shared with TRBD2. CDR1 and CDR2 from the germline V gene are SQVTM and ANQGSEA. With 2 bases clipped from V and 6 bases from J, the junction kept 9 bases outside the gene matches. There are 15 residues in the CDR3. The CDR3 protein is CSVEQVLAGGGEQYF. CDR3 DNA: TGCAGCGTTGAACAGGTGCTAGCGGGAGGCGGCGAGCAGTACTTC.

This chain joins TRBV11-2 and TRBJ2-7; TRBD1 agrees at 8 bases. V lost 1 base and J lost 7; bases outside the gene matches: 9. This CDR3 is 15 amino acids long. Germline V gives CDR1 SGHAT, CDR2 FQNNGV. CDR3 coding DNA: TGTGCCAGCAGCTTAGGACAGGGGCTCTCTGGGGAGCAGTACTTC. This sequence encodes CASSLGQGLSGEQYF.

CDR3 DNA: TGTGCTAGTGGTTTGGTTAAGGGGGGCGACTATGGCTACACCTTC. It is translated as CASGLVKGGDYGYTF. This sequence joins TRBV12-5 and TRBJ1-2; D might be TRBD1 (6 bases). The CDR3 length is 15 residues. Trimming shortened V by 0 bases and J by 3 bases, and 11 bases separated the two germline ends. The germline CDR1 and CDR2 sequences are LGHNT and FRNRAP.

The chain carries TRBV12-3 or TRBV12-4 and TRBJ2-1, with D unclear. The CDR3 has 13 amino acids. V was clipped by 0 bases and J by 9 bases, with 9 bases between them. The CDR3 loop reads CASSLALLFEQFF. In DNA form, the CDR3 reads TGTGCCAGCAGTTTAGCGCTACTCTTTGAGCAGTTCTTC.

The V call is TRBV5-1, the J call TRBJ2-1; 8 nucleotides match TRBD1. The V gene end was trimmed by 2 bases and the J gene end by 9 bases; junction bases not matched to a gene: 10. The CDR3 consists of 15 residues. Germline V gene lookup returns CDR1 SGHRS and CDR2 YFSETQ. CDR3 coding DNA: TGCGCCAGCAGCTTAAACAGGGGGTTTAGTATTGAGCAGTTCTTC. Encoded protein: CASSLNRGFSIEQFF.